This T cell receptor beta chain was identified in a study of shared clonotypes between healthy human individuals. The wider study: Contributing individuals were two females and a few males aged 18 to 49. Findings of the study overall: Depth of sequencing was expected to influence donor clonotype sharing.

In the naive CD8 group, cells lacked CD45RO and were positively selected for CCR7, so terminally differentiated effector memory CD45RA+ cells were left out. Sequenced by immunoSEQ multiplex PCR; TCRdb stores in-frame clones only, minus some. The repertoire holds roughly 890,000 clones, almost 95% seen once, with under 30% in the top ten. In germline, CDR1 is SGDLS, CDR2 YYNGEE. V was pared by 3 bases and J by 3 bases, with 5 bases of the junction left unmatched. This CDR3 region has 15 residues. This clone was picked up one time. Its target is not known. The sample taken for sequencing was naive CD8+ T cells sorted from blood. The chain uses TRBV9 and TRBJ2-1, with 8 bases fitting TRBD1. This sequence was found in a man younger than 40 in good health. CDR3 region: CASSGDRGYYNEQFF. As DNA, the CDR3 is TGTGCCAGCAGCGGAGACAGGGGATACTACAATGAGCAGTTCTTC.